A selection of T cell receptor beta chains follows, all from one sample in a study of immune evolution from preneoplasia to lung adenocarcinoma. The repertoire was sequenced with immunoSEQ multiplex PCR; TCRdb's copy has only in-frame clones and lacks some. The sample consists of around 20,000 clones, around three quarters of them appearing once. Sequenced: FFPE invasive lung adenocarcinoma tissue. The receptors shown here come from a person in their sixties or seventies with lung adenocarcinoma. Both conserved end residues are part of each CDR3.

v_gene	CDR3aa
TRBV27	CARPVGLFTYEQYF
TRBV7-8	CASSFTGEPQHF
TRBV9	CASSAPGGGRITGELFF
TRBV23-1	CASSHPLLSTDTQYF
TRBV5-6	CASSWGTTGIGYGYTF
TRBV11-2	CASSPQAGRADTQYF
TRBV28	CASTREQGADGYTF
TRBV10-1	CASSEARTLWNTEAFF
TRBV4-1	CASSQGPPGLAGGITDTQYF
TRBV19	CASSSRTGESEQYF